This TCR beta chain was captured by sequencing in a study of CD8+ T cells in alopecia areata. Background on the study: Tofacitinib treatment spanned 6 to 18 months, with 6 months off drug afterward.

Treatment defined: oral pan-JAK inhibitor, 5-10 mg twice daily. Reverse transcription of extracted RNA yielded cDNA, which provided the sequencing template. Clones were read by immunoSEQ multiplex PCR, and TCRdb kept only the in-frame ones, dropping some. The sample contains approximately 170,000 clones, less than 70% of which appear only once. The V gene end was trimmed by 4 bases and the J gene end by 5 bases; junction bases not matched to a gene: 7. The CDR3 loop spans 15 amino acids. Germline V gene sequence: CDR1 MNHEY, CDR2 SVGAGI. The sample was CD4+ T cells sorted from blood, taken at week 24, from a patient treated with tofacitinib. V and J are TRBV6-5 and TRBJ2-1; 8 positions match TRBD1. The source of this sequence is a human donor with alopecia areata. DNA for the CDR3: TGTGCCAGCAGTTTAGACAGGGGTTGGAACAATGAGCAGTTCTTC. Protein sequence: CASSLDRGWNNEQFF.